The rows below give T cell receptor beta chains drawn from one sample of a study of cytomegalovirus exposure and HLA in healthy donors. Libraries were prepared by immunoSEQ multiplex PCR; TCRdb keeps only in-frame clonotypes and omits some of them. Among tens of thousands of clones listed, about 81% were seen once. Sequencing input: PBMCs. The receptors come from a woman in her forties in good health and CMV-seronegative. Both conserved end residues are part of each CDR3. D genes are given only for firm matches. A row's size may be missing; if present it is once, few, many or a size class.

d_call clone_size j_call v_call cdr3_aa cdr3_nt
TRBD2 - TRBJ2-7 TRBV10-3 CAISSGLAGDGAPYEQYF TGTGCCATCAGTTCGGGACTAGCGGGAGATGGGGCCCCTTACGAGCAGTACTTC
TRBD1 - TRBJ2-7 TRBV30 CAWLRQGAQGYEQYF TGTGCCTGGTTAAGACAGGGGGCGCAGGGTTACGAGCAGTACTTC
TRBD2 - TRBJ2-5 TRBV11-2 CASSLGSSGRQETQYF TGTGCCAGCAGCTTAGGCTCTAGCGGGAGACAAGAGACCCAGTACTTC
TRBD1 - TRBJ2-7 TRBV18 CASSPWTGEEQYF TGTGCCAGCTCTCCTTGGACAGGGGAAGAGCAGTACTTC
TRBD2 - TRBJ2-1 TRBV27 CASSITSGSYNEQFF TGTGCCAGCAGTATTACTAGCGGATCCTACAATGAGCAGTTCTTC
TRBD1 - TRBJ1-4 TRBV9 CASSNTGQALRNEKLFF TGTGCCAGCAGCAACACTGGACAGGCCTTAAGGAATGAAAAACTGTTTTTT
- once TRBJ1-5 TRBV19 CASSVPQGQSQPQHF TGTGCCAGTAGTGTGCCACAGGGTCAAAGTCAGCCCCAGCATTTT
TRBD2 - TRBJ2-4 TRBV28 CASSLSGAGENIQYF TGTGCCAGCAGTTTATCTGGAGCGGGAGAAAACATTCAGTACTTC
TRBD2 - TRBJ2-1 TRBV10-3 CAIKGTRFLDEQFF TGTGCCATCAAGGGGACTAGATTCCTCGATGAGCAGTTCTTC
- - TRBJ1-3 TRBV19 CASSIDREPQSGNTIYF TGTGCCAGTAGTATCGATCGGGAGCCGCAGTCTGGAAACACCATATATTTT
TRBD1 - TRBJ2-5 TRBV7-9 CASIRDRGQETQYF TGTGCCAGCATCCGGGACAGGGGCCAAGAGACCCAGTACTTC
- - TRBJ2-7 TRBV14 CASSQMGGNGYEQYF TGTGCCAGCAGCCAAATGGGCGGGAATGGTTACGAGCAGTACTTC
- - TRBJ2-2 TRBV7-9 CASSVKQGSGGELFF TGTGCCAGCAGCGTAAAACAGGGATCCGGCGGGGAGCTGTTTTTT
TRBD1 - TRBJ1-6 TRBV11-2 CASSLQTGGNSPLHF TGTGCCAGCAGCTTACAGACAGGGGGTAATTCACCCCTCCACTTT
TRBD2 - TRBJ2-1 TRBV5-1 CASSLARTSGRGSYNEQFF TGCGCCAGCAGCTTGGCCAGAACTAGCGGGAGGGGTTCCTACAATGAGCAGTTCTTC
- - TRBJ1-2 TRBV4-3 CASSYRRGDGYTF TGCGCCAGCAGTTACCGGAGGGGTGACGGCTACACCTTC
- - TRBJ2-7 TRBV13 CASSLDQRGISYEQYF TGTGCCAGCAGCTTAGATCAAAGGGGTATCTCCTACGAGCAGTACTTC
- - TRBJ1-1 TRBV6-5 CASSLGLPGTEAFF TGTGCCAGCAGTTTGGGACTCCCGGGAACTGAAGCTTTCTTT
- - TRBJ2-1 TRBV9 CASSVGRQAPVYNEQFF TGTGCCAGCAGCGTAGGTCGGCAGGCCCCCGTCTACAATGAGCAGTTCTTC
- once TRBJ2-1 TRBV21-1 CASRDREVLNEQFF TGTGCCAGCCGCGACAGGGAAGTTTTAAATGAGCAGTTCTTC
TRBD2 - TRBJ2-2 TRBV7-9 CATASTSGSIGELFF TGTGCCACCGCGAGCACTAGCGGGAGTATCGGGGAGCTGTTTTTT
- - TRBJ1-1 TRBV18 CASSPSGNTEAFF TGTGCCAGCTCTCCCAGTGGGAACACTGAAGCTTTCTTT
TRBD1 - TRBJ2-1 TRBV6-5 CASSYDRVGSNEQFF TGTGCCAGCAGCTACGACAGGGTGGGTTCCAATGAGCAGTTCTTC
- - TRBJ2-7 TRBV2 CASSVPQGFFEQYF TGTGCCAGCAGTGTCCCTCAGGGGTTTTTCGAGCAGTACTTC
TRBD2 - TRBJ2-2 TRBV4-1 CASSQGTGRARTGELFF TGCGCCAGCAGCCAAGGCACCGGGAGGGCCCGCACCGGGGAGCTGTTTTTT
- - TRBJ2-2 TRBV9 CASSVVTGVGTGELFF TGTGCCAGCAGCGTAGTAACGGGTGTAGGTACCGGGGAGCTGTTTTTT
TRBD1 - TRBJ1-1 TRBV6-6 CASSNFGTGRAAAFF TGTGCCAGCAGTAACTTCGGGACAGGGCGGGCGGCGGCTTTCTTT
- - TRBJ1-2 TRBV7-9 CASSPHGTPGHGYTF TGTGCCAGCAGCCCACACGGGACTCCGGGGCATGGCTACACCTTC
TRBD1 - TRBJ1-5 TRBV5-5 CASSFRDRGNQPQHF TGTGCCAGCAGTTTTCGGGACAGGGGAAATCAGCCCCAGCATTTT
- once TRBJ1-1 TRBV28 CASSRNYRQTEAFF TGTGCCAGCAGCCGGAACTACAGACAGACTGAAGCTTTCTTT
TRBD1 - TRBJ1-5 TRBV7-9 CASSLGSGGKSQPQHF TGTGCCAGCAGCTTAGGATCAGGGGGCAAGAGTCAGCCCCAGCATTTT
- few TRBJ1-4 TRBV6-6 CASSYGQNNEKLFF TGTGCCAGCAGTTACGGGCAGAATAATGAAAAACTGTTTTTT
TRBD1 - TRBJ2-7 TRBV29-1 CSVVYTGVSTYEQYF TGCAGCGTCGTCTATACAGGGGTCTCGACCTACGAGCAGTACTTC
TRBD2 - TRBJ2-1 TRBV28 CASSKDSGRDSDEQFF TGTGCCAGCAGTAAGGATAGCGGGAGGGATTCGGATGAGCAGTTCTTC
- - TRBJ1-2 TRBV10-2 CASSAGYGYTF TGCGCCAGCAGTGCAGGCTATGGCTACACCTTC
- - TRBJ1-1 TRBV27 CASSVWAANTEAFF TGTGCCAGCAGTGTGTGGGCAGCCAACACTGAAGCTTTCTTT
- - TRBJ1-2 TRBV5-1 CASSRTGGSYGYTF TGCGCCAGCAGCAGAACAGGTGGTTCTTATGGCTACACCTTC
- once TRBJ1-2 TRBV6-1 CASSSFIVENYGYTF TGTGCCAGCAGTTCTTTTATCGTTGAGAACTATGGCTACACCTTC
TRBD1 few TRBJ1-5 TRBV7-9 CASSLTGTGDQPQHF TGTGCCAGCAGCTTAACCGGGACAGGGGACCAGCCCCAGCATTTT
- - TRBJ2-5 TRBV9 CASSVASQFNRVKETQYF TGTGCCAGCAGCGTAGCCTCACAATTCAACAGGGTAAAAGAGACCCAGTACTTC
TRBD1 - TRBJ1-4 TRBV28 CASTGGFEKLFF TGTGCCAGCACAGGGGGATTTGAAAAACTGTTTTTT
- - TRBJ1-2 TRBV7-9 CASSLLSYGYTF TGTGCCAGCAGCTTACTGTCTTATGGCTACACCTTC
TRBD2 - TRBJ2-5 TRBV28 CASGGAGGGETQYF TGTGCCAGCGGCGGGGCGGGAGGAGGCGAGACCCAGTACTTC
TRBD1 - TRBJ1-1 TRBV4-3 CASSLGQGDTEAFF TGCGCCAGCAGCCTGGGACAGGGTGATACTGAAGCTTTCTTT
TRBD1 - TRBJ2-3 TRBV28 CASSLRQGAPDTQYF TGTGCCAGCAGTTTAAGACAGGGGGCGCCAGATACGCAGTATTTT
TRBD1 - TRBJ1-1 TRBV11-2 CASSLGGQTSNTEAFF TGTGCCAGCAGCTTAGGGGGACAGACCTCGAACACTGAAGCTTTCTTT
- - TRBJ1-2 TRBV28 CASSLLVVGGGRSGYTF TGTGCCAGCAGTTTATTGGTCGTTGGGGGCGGGCGGAGTGGCTACACCTTC
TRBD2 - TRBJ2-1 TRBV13 CASSFRGLAGPFSSYNEQFF TGTGCCAGCAGCTTTAGGGGACTAGCGGGCCCTTTTAGCTCCTACAATGAGCAGTTCTTC